Listed below are T cell receptor beta chains from one sample, sequenced in a study of shared clonotypes between healthy human individuals. Libraries were prepared by immunoSEQ multiplex PCR; TCRdb keeps only in-frame clonotypes and omits some of them. The sample records more than 1.2 million clones, approximately 98.5% being singletons. The sequenced sample consisted of naive CD4+ T cells sorted from blood. All receptors come from a man younger than 40 in good health. Both conserved end residues are part of each CDR3. A D gene is named only where the DNA matches it firmly. The size field is filled for only some rows; it gives once, few, many or a size class.

- | - | TRBJ2-5 | TRBV5-4 | TGTGCCAGCAGCTTGGGAGGTGGGGGGTACCAAGAGACCCAGTACTTC | CASSLGGGGYQETQYF
- | once | TRBJ2-5 | TRBV18 | TGTGCCAGCTCACCACAACAGGGACGGGAGACCCAGTACTTC | CASSPQQGRETQYF
TRBD1 | - | TRBJ2-1 | TRBV5-4 | TGTGCCAGCAGCTTGGGGACAGGGGTCTACAATGAGCAGTTCTTC | CASSLGTGVYNEQFF
TRBD1 | once | TRBJ2-2 | TRBV7-2 | TGTGCCAGCAGCGACAGGGCGTCCCCCACCGGGGAGCTGTTTTTT | CASSDRASPTGELFF
TRBD1 | - | TRBJ2-5 | TRBV5-1 | TGCGCCAGCAGCTTTGAGGGGGCGCTTGAGACCCAGTACTTC | CASSFEGALETQYF
TRBD2 | - | TRBJ2-1 | TRBV5-1 | TGCGCCAGCAGCCTAAGACTAGCGGGAGGGGTTGAGCAGTTCTTC | CASSLRLAGGVEQFF
TRBD1 | - | TRBJ2-2 | TRBV5-1 | TGCGCCAGCAGTTCGGAACAGGGGGCCGGGGAGCTGTTTTTT | CASSSEQGAGELFF
TRBD1 | - | TRBJ1-5 | TRBV2 | TGTGCCAGCAGCTTCACCGGACAGGGCCCTGAGGAGCATTTT | CASSFTGQGPEEHF
- | - | TRBJ2-2 | TRBV6-1 | TGTGCCAGCAGTGAACGCGTGTTGGGCGGGGAGCTGTTTTTT | CASSERVLGGELFF
- | - | TRBJ2-7 | TRBV27 | TGTGCCAGCAGTCCAAGCGGATCTACCTACGAGCAGTACTTC | CASSPSGSTYEQYF
- | - | TRBJ2-3 | TRBV27 | TGTGCCAGCAGTTTAAGGGACGGCCGAGATACGCAGTATTTT | CASSLRDGRDTQYF
- | - | TRBJ1-1 | TRBV30 | TGTGCCTGGAGATCTCCCCGGACGGTTAACACTGAAGCTTTCTTT | CAWRSPRTVNTEAFF
- | - | TRBJ1-1 | TRBV29-1 | TGCAGCGCTATGCCAGGACAGAGGAGCATGAACACTGAAGCTTTCTTT | CSAMPGQRSMNTEAFF
- | - | TRBJ2-1 | TRBV18 | TGTGCCAGCTCACCTATGCAGGGACTGTACAATGAGCAGTTCTTC | CASSPMQGLYNEQFF
- | - | TRBJ2-7 | TRBV6-1 | TGTGCCAGCAGCGTCGCCCCGACAGAAACCTACGAGCAGTACTTC | CASSVAPTETYEQYF
- | - | TRBJ1-3 | TRBV5-4 | TGTGCCAGCAGCCCAACGGGAGGCTCTGGAAACACCATATATTTT | CASSPTGGSGNTIYF
TRBD1 | - | TRBJ1-3 | TRBV9 | TGTGCCAGCAGCGTCGGGACAGCGATGTATTTT | CASSVGTAMYF
- | - | TRBJ1-3 | TRBV18 | TGTGCCAGCTCACTCGACAGGCAAACTGGAAACACCATATATTTT | CASSLDRQTGNTIYF
- | - | TRBJ1-1 | TRBV4-3 | TGCGCCAGCAGCCAAGAATCGGACGTGATCGGGGACACTGAAGCTTTCTTT | CASSQESDVIGDTEAFF
- | - | TRBJ1-1 | TRBV29-1 | TGCAGCGTTGAATCGGCTGGAAGGGGCCCCTTGGCCACTGAAGCTTTCTTT | CSVESAGRGPLATEAFF
TRBD2 | - | TRBJ2-1 | TRBV19 | TGTGCCAGTAGTCCCCTATCAAAGACTAGCGGGAGAAACAATGAGCAGTTCTTC | CASSPLSKTSGRNNEQFF
TRBD1 | - | TRBJ2-2 | TRBV10-3 | TGTGCCATCAGTGAGGACAGGGGGCGGGCCGGGGAGCTGTTTTTT | CAISEDRGRAGELFF
- | - | TRBJ2-1 | TRBV19 | TGTGCCAGTAGTATATCGGGTGTTTACCACAATGAGCAGTTCTTC | CASSISGVYHNEQFF
TRBD2 | - | TRBJ2-1 | TRBV5-4 | TGTGCCAGCAGCTTGGGTTTGCGACTAGCGGGAGACAATGAGCAGTTCTTC | CASSLGLRLAGDNEQFF
- | - | TRBJ2-7 | TRBV1 | TGCACCAGCAGCGCGCTCTTACAACTAGCGACAACCTACGAGCAGTACTTC | CTSSALLQLATTYEQYF
- | - | TRBJ1-3 | TRBV9 | TGTGCCAGCAGCGGTCCAGGGCCCACTGGAAACACCATATATTTT | CASSGPGPTGNTIYF
TRBD2 | - | TRBJ2-1 | TRBV28 | TGTGCCAGCAGTTTATCGGGAGGCGACAATGAGCAGTTCTTC | CASSLSGGDNEQFF
TRBD1 | - | TRBJ1-1 | TRBV9 | TGTGCCAGCAGCATCGGACAGGGCAACACTGAAGCTTTCTTT | CASSIGQGNTEAFF
- | - | TRBJ2-2 | TRBV28 | TGTGCCAGCGGTCCGATCGGGGAGCTGTTTTTT | CASGPIGELFF
- | - | TRBJ2-5 | TRBV7-2 | TGTGCCAGCAGCTTAGTACGAAGCAGGTACCAAGAGACCCAGTACTTC | CASSLVRSRYQETQYF
- | - | TRBJ2-7 | TRBV7-9 | TGTGCCAGCAGCGCGGCGGCCACCTACGAGCAGTACTTC | CASSAAATYEQYF
TRBD2 | once | TRBJ2-7 | TRBV7-2 | TGTGCCAGCAGCCCGTCGAGACTAGCGGGACTTTACGAGCAGTACTTC | CASSPSRLAGLYEQYF
- | - | TRBJ1-1 | TRBV6-6 | TGTGCCAGCAGTTACCGCGGAGGGCAAATTGAAGCTTTCTTT | CASSYRGGQIEAFF
- | - | TRBJ2-3 | TRBV9 | TGTGCCAGCAGCGTAGACCCTTCGGGCGGCACGGTAGATACGCAGTATTTT | CASSVDPSGGTVDTQYF
- | - | TRBJ1-2 | TRBV10-2 | TGCGCCAGCGGGGGTGGAAAGACCAACTATGGCTACACCTTC | CASGGGKTNYGYTF
TRBD2 | - | TRBJ2-1 | TRBV28 | TGTGCCAGCAGTTTACTGACTAGCGGGGATATGTACAATGAGCAGTTCTTC | CASSLLTSGDMYNEQFF
- | - | TRBJ2-7 | TRBV28 | TGTGCCAGCAGTCCTGGTGGGCCTACCTCCTACGAGCAGTACTTC | CASSPGGPTSYEQYF
- | - | TRBJ2-2 | TRBV18 | TGTGCCAGCTCACCAATTTACGGGGGCAACACCGGGGAGCTGTTTTTT | CASSPIYGGNTGELFF
- | - | TRBJ1-5 | TRBV25-1 | TGTGCCAGCAGTGAAGGAAAGTTGTTTAGCAATCAGCCCCAGCATTTT | CASSEGKLFSNQPQHF
TRBD2 | - | TRBJ2-1 | TRBV18 | TGTGCCAGCTCACCACCACGGACTGAACTAGCGGGAAATGAGCAGTTCTTC | CASSPPRTELAGNEQFF